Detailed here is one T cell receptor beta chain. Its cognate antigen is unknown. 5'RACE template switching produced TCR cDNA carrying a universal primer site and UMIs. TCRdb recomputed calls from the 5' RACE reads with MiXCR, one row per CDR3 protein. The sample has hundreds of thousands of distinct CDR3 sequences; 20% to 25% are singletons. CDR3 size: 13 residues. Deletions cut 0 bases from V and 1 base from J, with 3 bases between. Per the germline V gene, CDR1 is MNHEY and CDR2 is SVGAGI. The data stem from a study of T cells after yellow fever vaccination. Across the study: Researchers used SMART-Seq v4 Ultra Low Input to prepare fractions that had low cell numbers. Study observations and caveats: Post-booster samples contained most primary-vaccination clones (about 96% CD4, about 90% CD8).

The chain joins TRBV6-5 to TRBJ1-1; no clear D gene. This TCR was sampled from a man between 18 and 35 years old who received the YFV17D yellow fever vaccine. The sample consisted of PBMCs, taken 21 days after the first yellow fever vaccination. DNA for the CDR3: TGTGCCAGCAGTTACTCCAAGAACACTGAAGCTTTCTTT. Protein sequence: CASSYSKNTEAFF.